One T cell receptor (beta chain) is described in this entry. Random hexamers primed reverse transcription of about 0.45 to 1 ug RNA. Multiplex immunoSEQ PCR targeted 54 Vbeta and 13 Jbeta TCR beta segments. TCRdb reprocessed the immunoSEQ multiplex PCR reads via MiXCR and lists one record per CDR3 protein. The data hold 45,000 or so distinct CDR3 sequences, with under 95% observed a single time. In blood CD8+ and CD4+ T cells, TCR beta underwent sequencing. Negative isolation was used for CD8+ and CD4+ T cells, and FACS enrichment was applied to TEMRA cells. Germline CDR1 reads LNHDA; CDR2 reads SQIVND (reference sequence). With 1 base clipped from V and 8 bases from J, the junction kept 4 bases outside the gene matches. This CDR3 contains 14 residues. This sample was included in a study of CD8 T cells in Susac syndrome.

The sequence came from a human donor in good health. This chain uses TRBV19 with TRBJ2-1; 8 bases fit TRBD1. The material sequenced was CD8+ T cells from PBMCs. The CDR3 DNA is TGTGCCAGTAGTATAGGACAGGGGTTTGATGAGCAGTTCTTC. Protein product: CASSIGQGFDEQFF.